Below, 26 T cell receptor beta chains from the same sample are listed, as sequenced in a study of T cell responses to AZD1222 COVID-19 vaccine. The data were produced by immunoSEQ multiplex PCR, yet TCRdb's version contains in-frame clones alone and is incomplete. The sample has approximately 150,000 clones, 90% to 95% seen once. Material: peripheral blood, obtained after recovery from COVID-19. These receptor sequences come from an adult who had recovered from COVID-19.

This clone appeared a single time. This chain joins TRBV28 and TRBJ1-6; TRBD1 aligns across 7 bases. This CDR3 contains 14 residues. From germline, CDR1 is MDHEN and CDR2 SYDVKM. Trimming cost V 6 bases and J 7 bases; bases outside gene matches: 6. The CDR3 region is CASRNTGANSPLHF. CDR3 nucleotide sequence: TGTGCCAGCAGAAATACAGGGGCGAATTCACCCCTCCACTTT.

CDR3 sequence (DNA): TGTGCCAGGGGTAAGGGGGAGAGCACAGATACGCAGTATTTT. Residues: CARGKGESTDTQYF. The chain links TRBV5-8 to TRBJ2-3; D might be TRBD1 (6 bases). This CDR3 spans 14 amino acids. Germline V CDR1 and CDR2: SGHTS, YDEGEE. V was trimmed by 8 bases and J by 0 bases, leaving 13 bases between them. The variable domain in full, with the rest retrieved from reference TRBV5-8 and TRBJ2-3, is EAGVTQSPTHLIKTRGQQATLRCSPISGHTSVYWYQQALGLGLQFLLWYDEGEERNRGNFPPRFSGRQFPNYSSELNVNALELEDSALYLCARGKGESTDTQYFGPGTRLTVL.

This rearrangement joins TRBV9 to TRBJ1-4, with 11 bases that match TRBD1. This CDR3 has 17 residues. The germline V gene has CDR1 SGDLS and CDR2 YYNGEE. With V trimmed by 2 bases and J by 5 bases, 8 bases remained unmatched. The DNA for the CDR3 is TGTGCCAGCAGCGTTGGGGGGACAGGGGGTTACAATGAAAAACTGTTTTTT. It encodes CASSVGGTGGYNEKLFF.

The J gene is TRBJ2-5, the V gene TRBV25-1; TRBD2 might be the D (6 bases). Germline CDR1 and CDR2: MGHDK and SYGVNS. The CDR3 consists of 13 residues. Trimming shortened V by 6 bases and J by 1 base, and 9 bases separated the two germline ends. CDR3 nucleotides: TGTGCCAGCAGCTGGACTATCCAAGAGACCCAGTACTTC. Protein sequence: CASSWTIQETQYF.

Turning to this clone: The sample has other DNA sequences that encode this CDR3 too. This chain uses TRBV6-5 with TRBJ2-7, with 11 bases aligning to TRBD2. The V gene end was trimmed by 0 bases and the J gene end by 6 bases; junction bases not matched to a gene: 7. This CDR3 region has 16 residues. CDR1 and CDR2 (germline): MNHEY, SVGAGI. The CDR3 sequence is CASSYSPLAGGSEQYF. CDR3 DNA: TGTGCCAGCAGTTACTCACCTCTAGCGGGAGGTTCCGAGCAGTACTTC.

The J gene is TRBJ1-1, the V gene TRBV19, with D possibly being TRBD1 (5 bases). The V gene's germline CDR1 is LNHDA and CDR2 SQIVND (reference sequence). The CDR3 is 14 amino acids. With 4 bases removed from V and 4 bases from J, the gap between germline ends came to 13 bases. CDR3 nucleotides: TGTGCCAGTAGTAAAGGGCAGGGCCGCACTGAAGCTTTCTTT. Its translation is CASSKGQGRTEAFF.

The chain joins TRBV11-2 to TRBJ2-7; 8 bases line up with TRBD1. Germline V CDR1 and CDR2: SGHAT, FQNNGV. V lost 1 base to trimming and J lost 0 bases; unmatched junction nucleotides: 5. The CDR3 loop spans 16 amino acids. This CDR3 reads CASSLVGGQDSYEQYF. For the CDR3, the DNA is TGTGCCAGCAGCTTAGTCGGGGGACAGGACTCCTACGAGCAGTACTTC.

This clone showed up many times. The V and J genes are TRBV6-5 and TRBJ2-1, with TRBD1 matching over 8 bases. The germline V gene has CDR1 MNHEY and CDR2 SVGAGI. The CDR3 length is 16 residues. J lost 6 bases, V lost 4 bases, and 11 bases had no gene match. The CDR3 coding sequence is TGTGCCAGCAGTTTAGGACAGGGCCGCCTCTTCAATGAGCAGTTCTTC. Its translation is CASSLGQGRLFNEQFF.

This rearrangement joins TRBV6-5 to TRBJ1-2, with D uncertain. The V gene's germline CDR1 is MNHEY and CDR2 SVGAGI. This CDR3 comprises 15 residues. The V gene lost 0 bases and the J gene lost 2 bases, with 10 bases spanning the gap. CDR3 protein: CASSYSAGGNYGYTF. For the CDR3, the DNA is TGTGCCAGCAGTTACTCTGCAGGAGGAAACTATGGCTACACCTTC.

This clone appeared a few times. The chain carries TRBV28 and TRBJ2-2; D call uncertain. The CDR3 contains 11 residues. Germline-derived CDR1 and CDR2 are MDHEN and SYDVKM. Deletions cut 4 bases from V and 6 bases from J, with 3 bases between. As DNA, the CDR3 is TGTGCCAGCAGTTCACCCGGGGAGCTGTTTTTT. Translation: CASSSPGELFF.

This clone showed up just a few times. This chain's CDR3 is CSVEDWGGTNTEAFF. CDR3 sequence (DNA): TGCAGCGTTGAAGATTGGGGGGGGACGAACACTGAAGCTTTCTTT. The chain links TRBV29-1 to TRBJ1-1; maybe TRBD1 (5 bases). V lost 0 bases and J 1 base, leaving 12 bases between the germline ends. The CDR3 sequence is 15 residues long. Germline CDR1 is SQVTM and CDR2 is ANQGSEA. The full variable domain, in which reference TRBV29-1 and TRBJ1-1 provide the parts outside the CDR3, is SAVISQKPSRDICQRGTSLTIQCQVDSQVTMMFWYRQQPGQSLTLIATANQGSEATYESGFVIDKFPISRPNLTFSTLTVSNMSPEDSSIYLCSVEDWGGTNTEAFFGQGTRLTVV.

The table lists this clone with a count of one. The chain is built from TRBV6-5 and TRBJ2-7; 8 bases line up with TRBD2. V lost 4 bases to trimming and J lost 3 bases; unmatched junction nucleotides: 5. This CDR3 region has 14 residues. Germline V gene sequence: CDR1 MNHEY, CDR2 SVGAGI. As DNA, the CDR3 is TGTGCCAGCAGTTCCCTCGCGGGAGGCTACGAGCAGTACTTC. It specifies CASSSLAGGYEQYF.

The chain couples TRBV19 to TRBJ2-7; D may be TRBD1 (7 bases). CDR1 LNHDA and CDR2 SQIVND come from the germline V gene (reference sequence). The CDR3 consists of 15 residues. Trimming took 6 bases from V and 1 from J, leaving 16 bases between them. The CDR3 DNA reads TGTGCCAGTAGACCCGGCGCGGGACAGTCCTACGAGCAGTACTTC. This translates into CASRPGAGQSYEQYF.

J is TRBJ1-6 and V is TRBV18; D remains unclear. Germline V gene lookup returns CDR1 KGHSH and CDR2 LQKENI. This CDR3 has 13 residues. V dropped 2 bases and J dropped 7 bases, with 6 bases sitting between them. Here the CDR3 reads CASSPKSNSPLHF. DNA for the CDR3: TGTGCCAGCTCACCAAAGTCGAATTCACCCCTCCACTTT. The variable domain in full, completed from reference TRBV18 and TRBJ1-6, reads NAGVMQNPRHLVRRRGQEARLRCSPMKGHSHVYWYRQLPEEGLKFMVYLQKENIIDESGMPKERFSAEFPKEGPSILRIQQVVRGDSAAYFCASSPKSNSPLHFGNGTRLTVT.

This chain uses TRBV28 with TRBJ2-5; perhaps D is TRBD1 or TRBD2 (5 bases each). V was cut by 4 bases and J by 7 bases, with 16 bases left in between. The CDR3 has 14 residues. The germline gives CDR1 MDHEN, CDR2 SYDVKM. CDR3 bases: TGTGCCAGCAGTTCATACCGGACTGGGGGGACCCAGTACTTC. Translating gives CASSSYRTGGTQYF.

Of note for this clone: At one end, the junction sequence differs from germline, possibly due to a read error. V and J are TRBV7-7 and TRBJ2-5; 7 bases line up with TRBD2. The CDR3 runs to 14 residues. Germline CDR1 and CDR2: SSHAT and FNYEAQ (reference sequence). CDR3 in DNA: TGTGCTAGCAGCTTCGGCGGGAGTCGGGAGACCCAGTACTTC. Amino acid sequence: CASSFGGSRETQYF.

The chain uses TRBV5-1 and TRBJ2-7; D is possibly TRBD2 (5 bases). V was shortened by 4 bases and J by 0 bases, with 14 bases between the two germline ends. Germline CDR1 is SGHRS and CDR2 is YFSETQ. The CDR3 covers 15 residues. As DNA, the CDR3 is TGCGCCAGCAGCCCCCAGGCGGGTTCCTCCTACGAGCAGTACTTC. This translates into CASSPQAGSSYEQYF.

This chain joins TRBV3-1 (or the pseudogene TRBV3-2) and TRBJ2-5; a possible D gene is TRBD2 (5 bases). Germline V CDR1 and CDR2: LGHDT, YNNKEL (reference sequence). Trimming removed 3 bases from V and 2 bases from J, with 10 bases in between. The CDR3 runs to 14 residues. CDR3 in DNA: TGTGCCAGCAGCCACATGACTACTCAAGAGACCCAGTACTTC. It yields the protein CASSHMTTQETQYF.

The chain couples TRBV4-1 to TRBJ1-2; 9 positions agree with TRBD1. The trim removed 3 bases at V and 8 bases at J, leaving 7 bases unmatched. Germline V gene sequence: CDR1 MGHRA, CDR2 YSYEKL. This CDR3 has 14 residues. The CDR3 DNA follows: TGCGCCAGCAGCCAGGTGACAGGGGGGGACGGCTACACCTTC. Amino acid sequence: CASSQVTGGDGYTF.

This clone appeared once. This chain joins TRBV27 and TRBJ1-5; the D is unclear. Germline CDR1 MNHEY, CDR2 SMNVEV (reference sequence). V dropped 6 bases and J dropped 10 bases, with 16 bases sitting between them. The CDR3 is 13 residues long. As DNA, the CDR3 is TGTGCCAGCAGCCTTATCTGGGGATACCCCCAGCATTTT. It yields the protein CASSLIWGYPQHF.

V gene TRBV28 combines with J gene TRBJ2-5; TRBD2 matches at 14 bases. Germline values: CDR1 MDHEN, CDR2 SYDVKM. With V trimmed by 0 bases and J by 3 bases, 0 bases remained unmatched. The CDR3 is 16 residues long. CDR3 protein: CASSLWGLAGEETQYF. CDR3 nucleotides: TGTGCCAGCAGTTTATGGGGACTAGCGGGAGAAGAGACCCAGTACTTC.

This chain connects TRBV20-1 to TRBJ2-1, with D uncertain. From germline, CDR1 is DFQATT and CDR2 SNEGSKA (reference sequence). The CDR3 is 13 residues long. V was trimmed by 3 bases and J by 0 bases, leaving 6 bases between them. CDR3 in amino acids: CSASTNSYNEQFF. The CDR3 region has the DNA TGCAGTGCTAGTACCAACTCCTACAATGAGCAGTTCTTC.

J is TRBJ2-7 and V is TRBV2; no definite D call. The germline gives CDR1 SNHLY, CDR2 FYNNEI. The CDR3 is 13 residues long. V was shortened by 1 base and J by 6 bases, with 10 bases between the two germline ends. This CDR3 is CASSEEVETEQYF. The CDR3, as DNA: TGTGCCAGCAGTGAAGAGGTTGAAACCGAGCAGTACTTC.

This rearrangement joins TRBV7-9 to TRBJ1-1, with no clear D. Germline CDR1 SEHNR, CDR2 FQNEAQ (reference sequence). Trimming stripped 3 bases from V and 4 bases from J, with 18 bases between. There are 16 residues in the CDR3. The CDR3 nucleotides are TGTGCCAGCAGCTTGGGATACGGGGAAAGGAGCACTGAAGCTTTCTTT. Its translation: CASSLGYGERSTEAFF. The complete variable domain, with remaining parts taken from reference TRBV7-9 and TRBJ1-1, reads DTGVSQNPRHKITKRGQNVTFRCDPISEHNRLYWYRQTLGQGPEFLTYFQNEAQLEKSRLLSDRFSAERPKGSFSTLEIQRTEQGDSAMYLCASSLGYGERSTEAFFGQGTRLTVV.

The V and J genes are TRBV10-3 and TRBJ2-3; 11 bases fit TRBD2. CDR1 ENHRY and CDR2 SYGVKD come from the germline V gene. CDR3 size: 19 residues. Germline trimming cut 2 bases from V and 2 bases from J; bases unmatched to any gene: 12. CDR3 sequence (DNA): TGTGCCATCAGTGAGGAAGGGGAGGCTAGCGGGAGGTCCACAGATACGCAGTATTTT. As protein: CAISEEGEASGRSTDTQYF.

This chain joins TRBV18 and TRBJ2-2; tentatively, D is TRBD1 (5 bases). The CDR3 runs to 17 residues. In germline, CDR1 is KGHSH, CDR2 LQKENI. Trimming removed 0 bases at V and 0 bases at J, with 11 bases between. CDR3 in amino acids: CASSPPSTAANTGELFF. The CDR3 nucleotides read TGTGCCAGCTCACCACCGTCGACAGCCGCGAACACCGGGGAGCTGTTTTTT.